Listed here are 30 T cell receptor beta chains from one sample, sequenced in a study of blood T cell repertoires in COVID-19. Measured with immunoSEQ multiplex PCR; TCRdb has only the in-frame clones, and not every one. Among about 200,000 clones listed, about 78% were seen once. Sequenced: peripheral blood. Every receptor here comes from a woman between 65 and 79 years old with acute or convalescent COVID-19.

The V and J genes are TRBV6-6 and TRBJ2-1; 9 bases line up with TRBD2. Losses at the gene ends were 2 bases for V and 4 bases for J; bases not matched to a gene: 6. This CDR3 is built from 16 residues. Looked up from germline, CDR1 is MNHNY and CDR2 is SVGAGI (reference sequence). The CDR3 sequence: CASSYQGLAGYNEQFF. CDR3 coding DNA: TGTGCCAGCAGTTACCAGGGACTAGCCGGATACAATGAGCAGTTCTTC.

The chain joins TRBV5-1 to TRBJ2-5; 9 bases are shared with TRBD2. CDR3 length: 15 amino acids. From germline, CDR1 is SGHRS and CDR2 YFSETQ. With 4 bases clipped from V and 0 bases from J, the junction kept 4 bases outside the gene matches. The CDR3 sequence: CASSGGTSHQETQYF. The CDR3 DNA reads TGCGCCAGCAGCGGGGGGACTAGCCACCAAGAGACCCAGTACTTC.

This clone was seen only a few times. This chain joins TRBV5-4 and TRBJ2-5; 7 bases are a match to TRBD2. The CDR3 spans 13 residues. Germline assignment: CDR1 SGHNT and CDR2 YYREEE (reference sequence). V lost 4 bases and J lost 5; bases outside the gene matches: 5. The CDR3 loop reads CASSAGTTETQYF. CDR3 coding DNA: TGTGCCAGCAGCGCGGGGACTACTGAGACCCAGTACTTC. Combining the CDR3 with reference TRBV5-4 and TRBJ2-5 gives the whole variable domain ETGVTQSPTHLIKTRGQQVTLRCSSQSGHNTVSWYQQALGQGPQFIFQYYREEENGRGNFPPRFSGLQFPNYSSELNVNALELDDSALYLCASSAGTTETQYFGPGTRLLVL.

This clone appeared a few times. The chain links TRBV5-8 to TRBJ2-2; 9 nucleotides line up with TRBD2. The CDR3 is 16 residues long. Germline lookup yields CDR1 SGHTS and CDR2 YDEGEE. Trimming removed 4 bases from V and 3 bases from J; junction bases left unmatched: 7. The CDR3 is CASSPGLAQDTGELFF. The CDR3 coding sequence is TGTGCCAGCAGCCCAGGACTAGCGCAGGACACCGGGGAGCTGTTTTTT.

The CDR3 loop is CASSQTSETQYF. CDR3 nucleotide sequence: TGTGCCAGCAGCCAGACTAGCGAGACCCAGTACTTC. The chain joins TRBV3-1 (or the pseudogene TRBV3-2) to TRBJ2-5; 7 bases match TRBD2. After removal of 3 bases from V and 5 bases from J, the junction contained 0 bases not matched to a gene. The CDR3 has 12 residues. CDR1 is LGHDT and CDR2 is YNNKEL in the germline V gene (reference sequence).

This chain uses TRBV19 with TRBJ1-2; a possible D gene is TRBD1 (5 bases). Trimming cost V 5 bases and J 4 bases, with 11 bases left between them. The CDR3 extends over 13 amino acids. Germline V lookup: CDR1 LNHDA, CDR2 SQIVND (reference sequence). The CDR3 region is CASSPGHRYGYTF. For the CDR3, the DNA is TGTGCCAGTAGTCCCGGACACCGCTATGGCTACACCTTC.

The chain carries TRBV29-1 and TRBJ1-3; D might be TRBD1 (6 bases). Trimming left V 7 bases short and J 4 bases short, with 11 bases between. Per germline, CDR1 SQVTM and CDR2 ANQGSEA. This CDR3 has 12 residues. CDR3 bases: TGCAGCGCTGCACAGGGAGGAAACACCATATATTTT. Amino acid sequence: CSAAQGGNTIYF.

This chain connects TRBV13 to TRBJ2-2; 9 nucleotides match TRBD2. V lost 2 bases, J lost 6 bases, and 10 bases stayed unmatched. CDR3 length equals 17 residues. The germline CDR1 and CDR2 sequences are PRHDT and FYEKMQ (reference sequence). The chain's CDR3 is CASSLHGRGGPPGELFF. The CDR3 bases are TGTGCCAGCAGCTTACATGGGCGGGGGGGCCCTCCCGGGGAGCTGTTTTTT.

The CDR3 nucleotides are TGTGCTAGTGGTTCCGGAACCGACTTGACCACAGATACGCAGTATTTT. This encodes CASGSGTDLTTDTQYF. The genes are TRBV12-5 and TRBJ2-3; no clear D. CDR1 is LGHNT, CDR2 FRNRAP, per germline. This CDR3 comprises 16 residues. V dropped 4 bases and J dropped 2 bases, with 16 bases sitting between them.

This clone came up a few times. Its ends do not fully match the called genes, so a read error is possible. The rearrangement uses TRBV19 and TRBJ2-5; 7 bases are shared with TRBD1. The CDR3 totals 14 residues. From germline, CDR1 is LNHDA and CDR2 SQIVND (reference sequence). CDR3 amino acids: CASSPTGNQETQYF. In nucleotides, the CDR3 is TGTGCCAGTAGTCCGACAGGGAACCAGGAGACCCAGTACTTC.

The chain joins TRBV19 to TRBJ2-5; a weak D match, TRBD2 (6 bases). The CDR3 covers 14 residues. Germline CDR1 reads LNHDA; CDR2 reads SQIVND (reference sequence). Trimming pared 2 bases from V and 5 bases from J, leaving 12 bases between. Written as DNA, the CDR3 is TGTGCCAGTAGTATATCAAGACTAGGGGAGACCCAGTACTTC. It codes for CASSISRLGETQYF.

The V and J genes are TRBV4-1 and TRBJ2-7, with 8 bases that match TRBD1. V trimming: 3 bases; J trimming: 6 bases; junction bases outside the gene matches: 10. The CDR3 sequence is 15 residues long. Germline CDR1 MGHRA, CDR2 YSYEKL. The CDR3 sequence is CASSQKDRELREQYF. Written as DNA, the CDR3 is TGCGCCAGCAGCCAGAAGGACAGGGAACTTCGCGAGCAGTACTTC.

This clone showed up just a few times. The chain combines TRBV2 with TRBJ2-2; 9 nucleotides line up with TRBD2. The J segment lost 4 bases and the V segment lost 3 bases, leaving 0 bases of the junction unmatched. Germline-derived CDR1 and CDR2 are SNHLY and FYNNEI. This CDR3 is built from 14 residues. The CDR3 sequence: CASSERGGTGELFF. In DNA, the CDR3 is TGTGCCAGCAGTGAGCGGGGGGGCACCGGGGAGCTGTTTTTT.

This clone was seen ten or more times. The CDR3: CASRQGNTEAFF. CDR3 DNA sequence: TGCGCCAGCAGACAGGGGAACACTGAAGCTTTCTTT. V is TRBV5-1 and J is TRBJ1-1; tentative D call: TRBD1 (6 bases). The CDR3 is made up of 12 amino acids. Germline V gene sequence: CDR1 SGHRS, CDR2 YFSETQ. With 5 bases removed from V and 1 base from J, the gap between germline ends came to 6 bases.

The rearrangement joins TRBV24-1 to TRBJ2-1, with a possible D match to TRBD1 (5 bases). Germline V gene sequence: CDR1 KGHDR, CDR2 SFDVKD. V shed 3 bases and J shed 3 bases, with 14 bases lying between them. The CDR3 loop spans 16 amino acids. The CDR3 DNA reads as TGTGCCACCAGTGATGTATATCAGGGTCTCTACAATGAGCAGTTCTTC. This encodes CATSDVYQGLYNEQFF.

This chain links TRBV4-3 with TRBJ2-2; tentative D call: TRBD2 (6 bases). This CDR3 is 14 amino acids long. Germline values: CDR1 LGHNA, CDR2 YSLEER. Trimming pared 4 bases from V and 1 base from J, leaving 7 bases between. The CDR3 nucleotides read TGCGCCAGCAGCCTAGCGGTGAACACCGGGGAGCTGTTTTTT. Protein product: CASSLAVNTGELFF.

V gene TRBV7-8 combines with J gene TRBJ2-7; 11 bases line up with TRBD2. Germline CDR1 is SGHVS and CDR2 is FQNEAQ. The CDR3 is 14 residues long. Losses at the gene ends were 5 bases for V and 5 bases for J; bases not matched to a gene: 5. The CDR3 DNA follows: TGTGCCAGCAGCGATAGCGGGGGGGCGGACGAGCAGTACTTC. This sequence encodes CASSDSGGADEQYF.

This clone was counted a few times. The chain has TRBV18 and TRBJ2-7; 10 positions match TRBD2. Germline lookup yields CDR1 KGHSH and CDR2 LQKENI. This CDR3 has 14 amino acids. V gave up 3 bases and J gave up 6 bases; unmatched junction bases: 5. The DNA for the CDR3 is TGTGCCAGCTCACCTCTTAGCGGGGGGATCGAGCAGTACTTC. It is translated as CASSPLSGGIEQYF.

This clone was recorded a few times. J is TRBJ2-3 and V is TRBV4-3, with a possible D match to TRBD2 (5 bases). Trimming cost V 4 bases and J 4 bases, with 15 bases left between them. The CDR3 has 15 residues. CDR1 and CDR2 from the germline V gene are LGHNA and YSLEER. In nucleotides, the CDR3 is TGCGCCAGCAGCCGGGAGTGGCCGCGGGCAGATACGCAGTATTTT. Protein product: CASSREWPRADTQYF.

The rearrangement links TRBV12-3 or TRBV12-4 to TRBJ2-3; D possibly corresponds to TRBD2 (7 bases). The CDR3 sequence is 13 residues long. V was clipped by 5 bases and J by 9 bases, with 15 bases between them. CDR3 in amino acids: CASSLERGATQYF. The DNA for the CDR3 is TGTGCCAGCAGTCTGGAACGGGGGGCGACGCAGTATTTT.

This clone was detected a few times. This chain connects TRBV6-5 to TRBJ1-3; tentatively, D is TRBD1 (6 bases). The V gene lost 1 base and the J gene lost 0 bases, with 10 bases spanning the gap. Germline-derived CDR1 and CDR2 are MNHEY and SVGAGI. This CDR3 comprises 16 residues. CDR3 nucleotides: TGTGCCAGCAGTTACTTGCAGGGGCTCTCTGGAAACACCATATATTTT. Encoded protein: CASSYLQGLSGNTIYF.

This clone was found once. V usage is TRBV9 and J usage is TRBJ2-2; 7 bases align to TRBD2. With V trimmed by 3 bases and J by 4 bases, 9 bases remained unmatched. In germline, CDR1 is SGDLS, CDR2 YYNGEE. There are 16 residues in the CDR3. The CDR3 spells CASSAPRASGTGELFF. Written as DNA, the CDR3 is TGTGCCAGCAGCGCCCCCCGGGCTAGCGGCACCGGGGAGCTGTTTTTT.

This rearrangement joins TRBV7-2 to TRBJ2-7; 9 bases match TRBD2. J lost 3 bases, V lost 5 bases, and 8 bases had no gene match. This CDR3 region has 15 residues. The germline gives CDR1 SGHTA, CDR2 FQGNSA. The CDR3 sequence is CASSISGGQDYEQYF. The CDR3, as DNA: TGTGCCAGCAGCATCAGCGGGGGGCAAGACTACGAGCAGTACTTC.

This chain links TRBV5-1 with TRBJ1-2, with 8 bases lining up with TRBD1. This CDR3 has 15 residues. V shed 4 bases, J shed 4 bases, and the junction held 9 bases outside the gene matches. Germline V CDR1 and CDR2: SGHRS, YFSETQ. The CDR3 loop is CASSILPQGVYGYTF. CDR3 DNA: TGCGCCAGCAGCATCCTGCCACAGGGGGTCTATGGCTACACCTTC.

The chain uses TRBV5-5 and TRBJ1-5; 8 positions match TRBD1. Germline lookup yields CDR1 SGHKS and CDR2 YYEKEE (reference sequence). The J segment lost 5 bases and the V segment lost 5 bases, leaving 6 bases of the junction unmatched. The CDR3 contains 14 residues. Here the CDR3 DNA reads TGTGCCAGCAGGATTGGACAGGGTGATCAGCCCCAGCATTTT. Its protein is CASRIGQGDQPQHF.

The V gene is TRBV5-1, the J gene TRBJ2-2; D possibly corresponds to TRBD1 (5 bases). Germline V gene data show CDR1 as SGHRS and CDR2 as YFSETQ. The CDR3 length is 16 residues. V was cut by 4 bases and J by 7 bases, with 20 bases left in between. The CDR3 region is CASSPPVQGSGGELFF. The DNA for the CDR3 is TGCGCCAGCAGCCCCCCTGTCCAGGGATCGGGCGGGGAGCTGTTTTTT.

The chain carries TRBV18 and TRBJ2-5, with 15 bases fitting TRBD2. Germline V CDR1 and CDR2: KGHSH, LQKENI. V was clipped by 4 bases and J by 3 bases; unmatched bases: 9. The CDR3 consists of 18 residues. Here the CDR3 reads CASSRGLAGGPAEETQYF. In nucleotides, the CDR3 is TGTGCCAGCTCACGCGGACTAGCGGGGGGGCCAGCTGAAGAGACCCAGTACTTC. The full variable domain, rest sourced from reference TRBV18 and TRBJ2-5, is NAGVMQNPRHLVRRRGQEARLRCSPMKGHSHVYWYRQLPEEGLKFMVYLQKENIIDESGMPKERFSAEFPKEGPSILRIQQVVRGDSAAYFCASSRGLAGGPAEETQYFGPGTRLLVL.

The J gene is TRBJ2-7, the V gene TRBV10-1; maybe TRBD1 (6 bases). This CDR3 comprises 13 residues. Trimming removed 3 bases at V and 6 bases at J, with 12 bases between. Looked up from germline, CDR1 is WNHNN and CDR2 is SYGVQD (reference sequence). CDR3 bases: TGCGCCAGCAGTGACTCCACAGGGAGCGAGCAGTACTTC. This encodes CASSDSTGSEQYF.

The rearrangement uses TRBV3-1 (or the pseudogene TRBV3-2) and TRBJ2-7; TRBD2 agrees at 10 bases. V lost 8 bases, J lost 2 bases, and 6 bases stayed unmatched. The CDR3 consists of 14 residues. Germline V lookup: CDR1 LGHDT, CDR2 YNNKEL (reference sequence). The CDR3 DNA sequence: TGTGCCAGCCCGTTAGCGGGGGGCCCCTACGAGCAGTACTTC. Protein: CASPLAGGPYEQYF.

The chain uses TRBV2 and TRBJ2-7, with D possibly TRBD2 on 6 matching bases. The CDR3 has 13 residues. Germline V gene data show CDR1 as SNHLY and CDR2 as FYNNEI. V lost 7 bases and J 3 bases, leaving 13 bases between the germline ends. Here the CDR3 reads CASTTAGGYEQYF. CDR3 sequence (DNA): TGTGCCAGCACCACAGCGGGTGGCTACGAGCAGTACTTC. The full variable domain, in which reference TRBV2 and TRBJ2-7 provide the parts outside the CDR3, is EPEVTQTPSHQVTQMGQEVILRCVPISNHLYFYWYRQILGQKVEFLVSFYNNEISEKSEIFDDQFSVERPDGSNFTLKIRSTKLEDSAMYFCASTTAGGYEQYFGPGTRLTVT.